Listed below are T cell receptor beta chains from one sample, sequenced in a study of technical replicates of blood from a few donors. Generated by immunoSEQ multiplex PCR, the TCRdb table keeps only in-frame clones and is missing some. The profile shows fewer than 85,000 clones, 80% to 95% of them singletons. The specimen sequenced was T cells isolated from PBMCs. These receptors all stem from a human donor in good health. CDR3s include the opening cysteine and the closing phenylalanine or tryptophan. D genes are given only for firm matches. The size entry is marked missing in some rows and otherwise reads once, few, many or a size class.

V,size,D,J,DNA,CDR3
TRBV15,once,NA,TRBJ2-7,TGTGCCACCAGCAGAGAAACTACCTACGAGCAGTACTTC,CATSRETTYEQYF
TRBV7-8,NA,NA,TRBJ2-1,TGTGCCAGCAGCACTCCCAATGAGCAGTTCTTC,CASSTPNEQFF
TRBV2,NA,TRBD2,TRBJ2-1,TGTGCCAGCAGTTTACTAGCGGGGAAATACAATGAGCAGTTCTTC,CASSLLAGKYNEQFF
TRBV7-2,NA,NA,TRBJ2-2,TGTGCCAGCAGACTGCCGGGACACAACACCGGGGAGCTGTTTTTT,CASRLPGHNTGELFF
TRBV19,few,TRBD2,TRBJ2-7,TGTGCCAGTAGTATTGGCGGGAGGTACAGCTACGAGCAGTACTTC,CASSIGGRYSYEQYF
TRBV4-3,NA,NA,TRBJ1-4,TGCGCCAGCAGCCAAGAAGGGGAACTAACTAATGAAAAACTGTTTTTT,CASSQEGELTNEKLFF
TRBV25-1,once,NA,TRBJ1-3,TGTGCCAGCAGTGGCTATACGACAGGTGGCTCTGGAAACACCATATATTTT,CASSGYTTGGSGNTIYF
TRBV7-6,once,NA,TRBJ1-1,TGTGCCAGCAGCTTATCGGGTGGGTTCACTGAAGCTTTCTTT,CASSLSGGFTEAFF
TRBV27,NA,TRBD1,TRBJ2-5,TGTGCCAGCGGACAGGGAGAGACCCAGTACTTC,CASGQGETQYF
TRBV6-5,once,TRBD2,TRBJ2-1,TGTGCCAGCAGTTACTTGGGACTAGCGGGACTCAATGAGCAGTTCTTC,CASSYLGLAGLNEQFF
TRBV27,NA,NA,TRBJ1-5,TGTGCCAGCAGTTTATGGGCAGGGCTACAGCCCCAGCATTTT,CASSLWAGLQPQHF
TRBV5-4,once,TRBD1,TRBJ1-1,TGTGCCAGCAGCTTGTCACAGGGGTACACTGAAGCTTTCTTT,CASSLSQGYTEAFF
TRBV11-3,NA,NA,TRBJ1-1,TGTGCCAGCAGCTTAGCTGGCAGGAACACTGAAGCTTTCTTT,CASSLAGRNTEAFF